These 6 T cell receptor beta chains were sequenced from one sample in a study of vaccination and CD4 T cells after COVID-19. Treatment described: approximately 9-day PBMC culture with coronavirus spike peptide pools or control peptides (ViraFEST assay). The Oncomine TCR Beta short-read assay was applied to DNA of cultured CD4+ T cells. MiXCR, applied by TCRdb to the PCR reads, yields one record per CDR3 protein. The sample contains about 13,000 distinct CDR3 sequences, 44% of which appear only once. No antigen is known for these receptors. Sequencing input: CD4+ T cells from blood, cultured in vitro. The receptors derive from a human donor who had recovered from COVID-19.

In this sample, this clonotype turned up a few times. The genes are TRBV20-1 and TRBJ1-5, with D perhaps matching TRBD1 (5 bases). The CDR3 runs to 13 residues. V was trimmed by 7 bases and J by 2 bases, leaving 12 bases between them. Per the germline V gene, CDR1 is DFQATT and CDR2 is SNEGSKA (reference sequence). CDR3 sequence: CSVMQGGNQPQHF. Written as DNA, the CDR3 is TGCAGTGTGATGCAGGGAGGCAATCAGCCCCAGCATTTT.

V gene TRBV5-1 combines with J gene TRBJ1-1, with D possibly matching TRBD1 (5 bases). Trimming took off 0 bases at V and 3 bases at J, with 6 bases between the two ends. The germline V gene encodes CDR1 SGHRS and CDR2 YFSETQ. The CDR3 is 13 residues long. The CDR3 is CASSLAGDTEAFF. The CDR3 DNA follows: TGCGCCAGCAGCTTGGCGGGGGACACTGAAGCTTTCTTT.

This rearrangement joins TRBV24-1 to TRBJ2-7; perhaps TRBD2 as D (5 bases). This CDR3 region has 10 residues. Deletions cut 9 bases from V and 4 bases from J, with 6 bases between. From germline, CDR1 is KGHDR and CDR2 SFDVKD. Here the CDR3 reads CATGSYEQYF. The CDR3 coding sequence is TGTGCCACCGGGAGTTACGAGCAGTACTTC.

The chain uses TRBV20-1 and TRBJ1-5; 9 bases fit TRBD1. This CDR3 comprises 14 residues. CDR1 DFQATT and CDR2 SNEGSKA come from the germline V gene (reference sequence). V lost 7 bases and J lost 2; bases outside the gene matches: 6. DNA for the CDR3: TGCAGTGGACTGACAGGGGGAGGCAATCAGCCCCAGCATTTT. It yields the protein CSGLTGGGNQPQHF.

The rearrangement joins TRBV19 to TRBJ1-5; TRBD1 matches 7 bases. Looked up from germline, CDR1 is LNHDA and CDR2 is SQIVND (reference sequence). J gave up 3 bases and V 1 base, and 3 bases lay outside the gene matches. The CDR3 spans 15 residues. The CDR3 protein is CASSIVGQANQPQHF. The CDR3, as DNA: TGTGCCAGTAGTATAGTAGGACAGGCCAATCAGCCCCAGCATTTT.

The V gene is TRBV20-1, the J gene TRBJ2-3; the match to TRBD1 covers 9 bases. With V trimmed by 3 bases and J by 6 bases, 13 bases remained unmatched. Germline V gene data show CDR1 as DFQATT and CDR2 as SNEGSKA (reference sequence). The CDR3 length is 16 residues. CDR3 loop: CSASPVPGQGYDTQYF. CDR3 nucleotides: TGCAGTGCTAGCCCGGTACCGGGACAGGGTTATGATACGCAGTATTTT.